This T cell receptor (beta chain) was profiled in a study of low-dose radiotherapy and immunotherapy resistance in tumors. The time point was: before trial treatment. Each donor was administered nivolumab, ipilimumab, aspirin, low-dose cyclophosphamide and low-dose radiotherapy. Alpha- and beta-chain coverage of first-strand cDNA came from TRAV- and TRBV-specific primers. Amplification of TCRs used a constant-region primer and V-primer adapter for approximately 19 PCR cycles. After the mRNA was isolated, it was amplified using in vitro transcription. Each CDR3 protein gets one entry after TCRdb re-called the reads with MiXCR. The table includes about 82,000 distinct CDR3 sequences, over 15% detected once. Many counts were recorded for this clonotype. This CDR3 spans 17 amino acids. The V end lost 0 bases, the J end lost 0 bases, and 17 bases lay between the germline ends. Germline V gene data show CDR1 as SQVTM and CDR2 as ANQGSEA.

The chain links TRBV29-1 to TRBJ1-2, with D tentatively TRBD1 (6 bases). The sample consisted of PBMCs, taken before treatment. This receptor was taken from a male donor with prostate cancer. The CDR3 DNA reads as TGCAGCGTTGAAGAGACACAGGGAACTGCTTCTAACTATGGCTACACCTTC. Amino acid sequence: CSVEETQGTASNYGYTF. Together with reference TRBV29-1 and TRBJ1-2, the CDR3 gives the full variable domain: SAVISQKPSRDICQRGTSLTIQCQVDSQVTMMFWYRQQPGQSLTLIATANQGSEATYESGFVIDKFPISRPNLTFSTLTVSNMSPEDSSIYLCSVEETQGTASNYGYTFGSGTRLTVV.